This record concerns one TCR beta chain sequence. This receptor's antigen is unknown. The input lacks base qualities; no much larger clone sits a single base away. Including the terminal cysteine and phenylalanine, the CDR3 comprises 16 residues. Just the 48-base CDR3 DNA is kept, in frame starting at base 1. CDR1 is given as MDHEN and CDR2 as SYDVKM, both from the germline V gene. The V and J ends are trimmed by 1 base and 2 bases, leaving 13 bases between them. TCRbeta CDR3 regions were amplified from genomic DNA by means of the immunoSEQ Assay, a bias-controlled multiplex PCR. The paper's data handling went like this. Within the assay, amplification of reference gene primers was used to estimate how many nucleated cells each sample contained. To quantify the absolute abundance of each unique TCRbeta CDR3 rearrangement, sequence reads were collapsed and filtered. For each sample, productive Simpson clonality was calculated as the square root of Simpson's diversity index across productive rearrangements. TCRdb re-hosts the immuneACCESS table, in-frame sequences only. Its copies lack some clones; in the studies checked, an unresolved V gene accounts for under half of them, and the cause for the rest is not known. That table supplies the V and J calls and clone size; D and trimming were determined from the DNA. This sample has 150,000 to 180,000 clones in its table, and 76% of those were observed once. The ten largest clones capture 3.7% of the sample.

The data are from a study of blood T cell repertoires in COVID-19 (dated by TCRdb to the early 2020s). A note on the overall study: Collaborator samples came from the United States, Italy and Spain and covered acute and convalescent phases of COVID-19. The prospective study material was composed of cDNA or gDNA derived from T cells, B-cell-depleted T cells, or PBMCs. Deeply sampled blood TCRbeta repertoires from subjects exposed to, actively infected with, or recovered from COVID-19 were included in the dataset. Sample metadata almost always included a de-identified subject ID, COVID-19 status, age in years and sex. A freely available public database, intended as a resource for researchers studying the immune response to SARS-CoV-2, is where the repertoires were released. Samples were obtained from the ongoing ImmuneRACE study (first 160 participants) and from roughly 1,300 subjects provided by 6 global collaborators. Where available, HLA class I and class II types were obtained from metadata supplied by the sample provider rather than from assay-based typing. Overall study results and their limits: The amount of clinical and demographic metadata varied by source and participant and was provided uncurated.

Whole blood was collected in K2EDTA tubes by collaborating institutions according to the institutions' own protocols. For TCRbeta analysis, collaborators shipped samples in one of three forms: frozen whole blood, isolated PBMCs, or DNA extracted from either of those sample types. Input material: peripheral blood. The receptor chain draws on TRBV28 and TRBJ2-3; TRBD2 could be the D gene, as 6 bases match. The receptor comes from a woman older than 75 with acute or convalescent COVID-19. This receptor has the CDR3 CASSLSAGGVTDTQYF. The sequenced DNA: TGTGCCAGCAGTTTATCCGCCGGGGGAGTCACAGATACGCAGTATTTT.